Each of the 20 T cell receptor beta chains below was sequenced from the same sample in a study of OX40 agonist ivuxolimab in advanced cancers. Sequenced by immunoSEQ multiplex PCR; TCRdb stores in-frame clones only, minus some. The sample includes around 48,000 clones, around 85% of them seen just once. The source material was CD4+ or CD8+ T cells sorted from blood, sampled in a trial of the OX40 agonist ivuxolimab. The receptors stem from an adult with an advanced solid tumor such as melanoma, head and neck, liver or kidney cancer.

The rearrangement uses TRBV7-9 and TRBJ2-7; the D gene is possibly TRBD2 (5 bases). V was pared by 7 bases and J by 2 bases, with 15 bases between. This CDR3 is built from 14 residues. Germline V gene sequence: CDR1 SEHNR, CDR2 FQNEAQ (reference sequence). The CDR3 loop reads CASIAPGNPYEQYF. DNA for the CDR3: TGTGCCAGCATCGCACCGGGAAACCCCTACGAGCAGTACTTC.

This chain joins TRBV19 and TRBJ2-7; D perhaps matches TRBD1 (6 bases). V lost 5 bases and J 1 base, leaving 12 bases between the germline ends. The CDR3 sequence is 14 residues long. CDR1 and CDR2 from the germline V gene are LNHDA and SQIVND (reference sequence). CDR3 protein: CASSLDRQSYEQYF. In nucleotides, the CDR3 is TGTGCCAGTAGTCTCGACAGGCAATCCTACGAGCAGTACTTC.

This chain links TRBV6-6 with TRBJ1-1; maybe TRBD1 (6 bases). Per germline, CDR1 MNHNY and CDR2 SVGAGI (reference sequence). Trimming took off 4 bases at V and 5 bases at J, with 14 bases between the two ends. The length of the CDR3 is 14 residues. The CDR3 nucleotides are TGTGCCAGCAGTTCATCGGCCCAGGGGACTGAAGCTTTCTTT. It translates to CASSSSAQGTEAFF.

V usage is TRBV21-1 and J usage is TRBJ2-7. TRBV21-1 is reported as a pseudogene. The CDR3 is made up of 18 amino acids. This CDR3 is CASSKEWGRDQLTYEQYF. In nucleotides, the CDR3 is TGTGCCAGCAGCAAGGAGTGGGGAAGGGACCAACTAACTTACGAGCAGTACTTC.

Here the CDR3 reads CSATGGGYTF. CDR3 in DNA: TGCAGTGCTACGGGCGGCGGCTACACCTTC. The chain combines TRBV20-1 with TRBJ1-2; D is ambiguous. The CDR3 contains 10 residues. CDR1 is DFQATT and CDR2 is SNEGSKA in the germline V gene (reference sequence). The germline V and J ends were trimmed by 4 bases and 8 bases, with 8 bases remaining between them.

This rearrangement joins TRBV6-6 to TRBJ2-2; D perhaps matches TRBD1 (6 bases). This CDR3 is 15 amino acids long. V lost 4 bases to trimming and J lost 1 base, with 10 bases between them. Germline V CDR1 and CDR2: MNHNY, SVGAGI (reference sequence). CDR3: CASSWATGNTGELFF. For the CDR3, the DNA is TGTGCCAGCAGTTGGGCGACAGGGAACACCGGGGAGCTGTTTTTT.

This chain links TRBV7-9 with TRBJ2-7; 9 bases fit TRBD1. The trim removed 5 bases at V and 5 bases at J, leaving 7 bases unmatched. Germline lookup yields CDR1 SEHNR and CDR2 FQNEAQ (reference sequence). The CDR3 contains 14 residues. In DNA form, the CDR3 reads TGTGCCAGCAGCCTAAGGACAGGGGAACACGAGCAGTACTTC. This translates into CASSLRTGEHEQYF. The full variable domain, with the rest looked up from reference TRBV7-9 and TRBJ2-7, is DTGVSQNPRHKITKRGQNVTFRCDPISEHNRLYWYRQTLGQGPEFLTYFQNEAQLEKSRLLSDRFSAERPKGSFSTLEIQRTEQGDSAMYLCASSLRTGEHEQYFGPGTRLTVT.

As DNA, the CDR3 is TGTGCCAGTAGTAGTCAGGGAGACACTGAAGCTTTCTTT. It encodes CASSSQGDTEAFF. The chain couples TRBV19 to TRBJ1-1; TRBD1 might be the D (5 bases). V lost 4 bases, J lost 3 bases, and 9 bases lay in between. This CDR3 contains 13 residues. Germline lookup yields CDR1 LNHDA and CDR2 SQIVND (reference sequence).

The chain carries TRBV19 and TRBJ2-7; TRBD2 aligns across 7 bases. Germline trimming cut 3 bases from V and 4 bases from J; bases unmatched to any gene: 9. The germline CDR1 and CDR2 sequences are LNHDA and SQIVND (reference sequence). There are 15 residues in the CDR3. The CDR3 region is CASSIGGEGAYEQYF. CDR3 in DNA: TGTGCCAGTAGTATTGGGGGGGAGGGAGCATACGAGCAGTACTTC.

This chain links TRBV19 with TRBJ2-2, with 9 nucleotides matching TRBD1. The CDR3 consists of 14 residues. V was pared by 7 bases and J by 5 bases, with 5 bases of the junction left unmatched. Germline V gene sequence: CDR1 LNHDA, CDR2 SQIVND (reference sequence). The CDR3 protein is CASKDRGGTGELFF. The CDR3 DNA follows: TGTGCCAGTAAGGACAGGGGAGGGACCGGGGAGCTGTTTTTT.

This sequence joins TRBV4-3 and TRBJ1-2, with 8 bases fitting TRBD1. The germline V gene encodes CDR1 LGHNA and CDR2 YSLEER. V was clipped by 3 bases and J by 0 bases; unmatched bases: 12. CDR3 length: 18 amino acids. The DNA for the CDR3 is TGCGCCAGCAGCCAGGGGACAGGAAGGGGGGCGGCTAACTATGGCTACACCTTC. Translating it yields CASSQGTGRGAANYGYTF.

CDR3 sequence (DNA): TGTGCCAGCTCGCCAGGGCTAATCTTTCTCCGGACCTACGAGCAGTACTTC. Translated, it gives CASSPGLIFLRTYEQYF. The chain carries TRBV18 and TRBJ2-7; maybe TRBD1 (5 bases). Germline V lookup: CDR1 KGHSH, CDR2 LQKENI. The CDR3 extends over 17 amino acids. V was pared by 6 bases and J by 2 bases, with 23 bases between.

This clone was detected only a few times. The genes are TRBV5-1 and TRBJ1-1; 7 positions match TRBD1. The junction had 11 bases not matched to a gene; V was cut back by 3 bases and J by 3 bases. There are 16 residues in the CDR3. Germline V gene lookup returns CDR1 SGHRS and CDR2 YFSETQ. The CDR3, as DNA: TGCGCCAGCAGCTACACAGGGGAAATTACGGACACTGAAGCTTTCTTT. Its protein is CASSYTGEITDTEAFF.

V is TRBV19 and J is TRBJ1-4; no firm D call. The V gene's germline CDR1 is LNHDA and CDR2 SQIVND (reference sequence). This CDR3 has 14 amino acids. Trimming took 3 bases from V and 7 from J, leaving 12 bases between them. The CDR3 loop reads CASSIPSTGEKLFF. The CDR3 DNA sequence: TGTGCCAGTAGTATTCCCAGTACGGGTGAAAAACTGTTTTTT.

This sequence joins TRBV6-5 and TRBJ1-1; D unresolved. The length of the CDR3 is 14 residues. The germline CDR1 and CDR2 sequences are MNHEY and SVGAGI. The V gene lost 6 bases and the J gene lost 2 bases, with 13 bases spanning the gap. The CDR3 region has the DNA TGTGCCAGCAGGAAAGCCGGGGTTAACACTGAAGCTTTCTTT. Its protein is CASRKAGVNTEAFF.

Written as DNA, the CDR3 is TGTGCCAGCAGTTCAACGACAGGGGGCAGTTCACCCCTCCACTTT. It yields the protein CASSSTTGGSSPLHF. This chain uses TRBV7-9 with TRBJ1-6, with 10 bases lining up with TRBD1. Germline V gene lookup returns CDR1 SEHNR and CDR2 FQNEAQ (reference sequence). The CDR3 is 15 residues long. Trimming took 6 bases from V and 9 from J; bases not matched to a gene: 8.

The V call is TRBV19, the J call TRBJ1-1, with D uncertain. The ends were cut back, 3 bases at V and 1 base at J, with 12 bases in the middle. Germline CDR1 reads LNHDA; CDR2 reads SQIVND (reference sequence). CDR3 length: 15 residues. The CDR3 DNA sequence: TGTGCCAGTAGTATTGGTTACGGATCGAACACTGAAGCTTTCTTT. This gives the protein CASSIGYGSNTEAFF.

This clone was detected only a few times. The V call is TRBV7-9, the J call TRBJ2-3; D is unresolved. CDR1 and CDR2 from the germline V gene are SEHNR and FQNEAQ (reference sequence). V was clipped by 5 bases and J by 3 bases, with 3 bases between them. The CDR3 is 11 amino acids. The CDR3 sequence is CASSRTDTQYF. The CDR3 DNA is TGTGCCAGCAGCAGAACAGATACGCAGTATTTT.

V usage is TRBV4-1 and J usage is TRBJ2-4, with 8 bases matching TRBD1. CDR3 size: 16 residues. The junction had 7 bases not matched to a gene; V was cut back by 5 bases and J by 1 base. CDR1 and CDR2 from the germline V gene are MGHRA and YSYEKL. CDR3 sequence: CASSSQGAGAKNIQYF. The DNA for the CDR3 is TGCGCCAGCAGCTCTCAGGGGGCGGGGGCCAAAAACATTCAGTACTTC.

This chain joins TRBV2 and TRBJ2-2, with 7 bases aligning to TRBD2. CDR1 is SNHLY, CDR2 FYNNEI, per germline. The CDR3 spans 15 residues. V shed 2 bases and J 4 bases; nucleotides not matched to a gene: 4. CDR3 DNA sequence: TGTGCCAGCAGTGAACGGGCGGGGGTCACCGGGGAGCTGTTTTTT. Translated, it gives CASSERAGVTGELFF. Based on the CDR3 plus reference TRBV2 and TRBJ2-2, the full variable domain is EPEVTQTPSHQVTQMGQEVILRCVPISNHLYFYWYRQILGQKVEFLVSFYNNEISEKSEIFDDQFSVERPDGSNFTLKIRSTKLEDSAMYFCASSERAGVTGELFFGEGSRLTVL.